These T cell receptor beta chains were read from a single sample in a study of blood T cells in healthy people across ages. MiXCR was run by TCRdb on the 5' RACE reads, yielding one entry per CDR3 protein. This table holds approximately 1.5 million distinct CDR3 sequences, approximately 43% found once. Material: blood. These receptors were collected from a woman between 18 and 29 years old in good health. The CDR3 runs from the conserved cysteine through the conserved F or W. Fields, in order: CDR3 DNA, CDR3 protein, V gene, D gene, clone size, J gene. A D gene is named only where the DNA matches it firmly. Clone size appears in some rows only: once, few, many, or a class for an expanded clone.

TGCAGTGCTAGTCCAGCCGGGACAGGGGCGGCCTATGGCTACACCTTC | CSASPAGTGAAYGYTF | TRBV20-1 | TRBD1 | few | TRBJ1-2
TGCGCCAGCAGCCAACACCTGGGATTTGGGCTCAATGAGCAGTTCTTC | CASSQHLGFGLNEQFF | TRBV4-3 | NA | NA | TRBJ2-1
TGTGCCAGCGGAGGGGGAAGTGGGGCCAAAAACATTCAGTACTTC | CASGGGSGAKNIQYF | TRBV7-2 | NA | NA | TRBJ2-4
TGTGCCACTGCAGGGAGTTATAGTCTCGAGCAGTACTTC | CATAGSYSLEQYF | TRBV28 | NA | NA | TRBJ2-7
TGTGCCAGCAATCTCCGGGACACCGGGGAGCTGTTTTTT | CASNLRDTGELFF | TRBV6-2/TRBV6-3 | NA | NA | TRBJ2-2
TGCAGTGCTAATCCGATGGGACTAGCGGGAGGGAATGAGCAGTTCTTC | CSANPMGLAGGNEQFF | TRBV20-1 | TRBD2 | few | TRBJ2-1
TGTGCCAGCGGAGGGGTTTCGGTACAGCCCCAGCATTTT | CASGGVSVQPQHF | TRBV2 | NA | few | TRBJ1-5
TGTGCCAGCAGTTCTCCTGAAAATTCACCCCTCCACTTT | CASSSPENSPLHF | TRBV6-6 | NA | few | TRBJ1-6
TGTGCCTCCCGGTTGAGGGGCAATCAGCCCCAGCATTTT | CASRLRGNQPQHF | TRBV27 | NA | NA | TRBJ1-5
TGTGCCAGCAGTTACGAAACTAGCGGTCTCTCCTACGAGCAGTACTTC | CASSYETSGLSYEQYF | TRBV6-5 | TRBD2 | NA | TRBJ2-7
TGTGCCAGCAGTTTCCAAAACACCGGGGATAACTATGGCTACACCTTC | CASSFQNTGDNYGYTF | TRBV12-3/TRBV12-4 | NA | NA | TRBJ1-2
TGTGCCAGCAGCCATCTCCCCGGGACTAGCGCCAGCACAGATACGCAGTATTTT | CASSHLPGTSASTDTQYF | TRBV14 | TRBD2 | NA | TRBJ2-3
TGCGCCAGCGGGATTAGGGGGAGCTCCTACAATGAGCAGTTCTTC | CASGIRGSSYNEQFF | TRBV5-1 | NA | NA | TRBJ2-1
TGTGCCAGCCTCTCAGCGGAGACCCAGTACTTC | CASLSAETQYF | TRBV7-9 | NA | NA | TRBJ2-5
TGTGCCAGCAGTTCTCTACGGAGAGGCGCAGATACGCAGTATTTT | CASSSLRRGADTQYF | TRBV11-2 | NA | few | TRBJ2-3
TGCAGCGGCGAAGGGCGGGCAGGCTCGGATGAGCAGTTCTTC | CSGEGRAGSDEQFF | TRBV29-1 | NA | NA | TRBJ2-1
TGTGCCAGCAGCCAAGATCTTGGACGGCTACAGTTCTTC | CASSQDLGRLQFF | TRBV14 | NA | NA | TRBJ2-1
TGCAGCGTTGCGGCGCCAGGGGAAGGGTATGGCTCCTACGAGCAGTACTTC | CSVAAPGEGYGSYEQYF | TRBV29-1 | NA | NA | TRBJ2-7
TGTGCCAGCACCCAGACCCGGTTCGATGAGCAGTTCTTC | CASTQTRFDEQFF | TRBV6-6 | NA | NA | TRBJ2-1
TGCAGCGTGGCGACTAGCGCGCCTACAGATACGCAGTATTTT | CSVATSAPTDTQYF | TRBV29-1 | TRBD2 | many | TRBJ2-3
TGTGCCAGCAGTCCAGGGGTTGGTGGCTACACCTTC | CASSPGVGGYTF | TRBV27 | NA | NA | TRBJ1-2
TGTGCCAGCAGTTTAGACAGGGCCCTGGATACGCAGTATTTT | CASSLDRALDTQYF | TRBV27 | TRBD1 | NA | TRBJ2-3
TGCAGTGCTAGAGACGGGGAATCCTACGAGCAGTACTTC | CSARDGESYEQYF | TRBV20-1 | NA | few | TRBJ2-7
TGTGCCAGCAATCGACTAGCGGGAGTTGATGAGCAGTTCTTC | CASNRLAGVDEQFF | TRBV27 | TRBD2 | NA | TRBJ2-1
TGCGCCAGCAGCCCCAGGGGGGGTGCGAACACTGAAGCTTTCTTT | CASSPRGGANTEAFF | TRBV4-1 | TRBD1 | NA | TRBJ1-1
TGTGCCAGCGGCCGACTAGCTCCCCCAGATACGCAGTATTTT | CASGRLAPPDTQYF | TRBV12-3/TRBV12-4 | TRBD2 | NA | TRBJ2-3
TGTGCCGGCGGCATGGGGAAACAAAACATTCAGTACTTC | CAGGMGKQNIQYF | TRBV6-2/TRBV6-3 | NA | NA | TRBJ2-4
TGTGCCAGCTCACCTTTATACGGGACAGACAATAGGGAGCAGTACTTC | CASSPLYGTDNREQYF | TRBV18 | TRBD1 | NA | TRBJ2-7
TGTGCTAGTGGTTTGTATCCCAGACCAAGAAACTATGGCTACACCTTC | CASGLYPRPRNYGYTF | TRBV12-5 | NA | NA | TRBJ1-2